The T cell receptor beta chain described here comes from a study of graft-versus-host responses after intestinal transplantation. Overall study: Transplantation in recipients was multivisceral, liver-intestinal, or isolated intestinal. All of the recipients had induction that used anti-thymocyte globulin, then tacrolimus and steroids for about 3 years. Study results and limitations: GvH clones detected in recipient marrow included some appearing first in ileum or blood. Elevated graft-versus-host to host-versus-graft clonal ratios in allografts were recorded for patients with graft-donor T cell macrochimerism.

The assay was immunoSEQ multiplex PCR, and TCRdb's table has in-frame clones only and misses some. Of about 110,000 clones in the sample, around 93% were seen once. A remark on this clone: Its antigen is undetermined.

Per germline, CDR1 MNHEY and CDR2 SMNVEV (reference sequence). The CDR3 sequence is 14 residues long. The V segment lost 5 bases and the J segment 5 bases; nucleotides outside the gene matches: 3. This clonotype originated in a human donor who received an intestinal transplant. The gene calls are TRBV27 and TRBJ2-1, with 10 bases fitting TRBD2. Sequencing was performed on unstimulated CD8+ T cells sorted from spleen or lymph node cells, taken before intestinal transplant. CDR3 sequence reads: CASSTTSGDNEQFF. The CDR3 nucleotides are TGTGCCAGCAGTACTACTAGCGGGGACAATGAGCAGTTCTTC.